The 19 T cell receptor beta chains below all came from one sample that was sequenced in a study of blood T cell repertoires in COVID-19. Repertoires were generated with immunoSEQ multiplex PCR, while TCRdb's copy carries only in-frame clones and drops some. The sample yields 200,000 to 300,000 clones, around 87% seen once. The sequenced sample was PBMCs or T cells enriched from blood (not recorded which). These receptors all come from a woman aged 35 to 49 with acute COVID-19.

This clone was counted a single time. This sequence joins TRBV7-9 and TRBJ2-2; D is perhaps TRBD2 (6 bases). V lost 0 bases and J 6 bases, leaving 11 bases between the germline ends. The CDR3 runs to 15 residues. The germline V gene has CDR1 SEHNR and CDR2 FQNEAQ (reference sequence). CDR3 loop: CASSLAGGEAGELFF. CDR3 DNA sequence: TGTGCCAGCAGCTTAGCGGGCGGGGAAGCCGGGGAGCTGTTTTTT.

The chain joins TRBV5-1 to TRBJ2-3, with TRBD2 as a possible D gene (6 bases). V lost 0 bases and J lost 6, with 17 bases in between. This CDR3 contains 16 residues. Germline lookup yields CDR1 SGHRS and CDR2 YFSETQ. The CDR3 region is CASSLEPSGAGDTQYF. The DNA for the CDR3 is TGCGCCAGCAGCTTGGAGCCCAGCGGTGCGGGGGATACGCAGTATTTT.

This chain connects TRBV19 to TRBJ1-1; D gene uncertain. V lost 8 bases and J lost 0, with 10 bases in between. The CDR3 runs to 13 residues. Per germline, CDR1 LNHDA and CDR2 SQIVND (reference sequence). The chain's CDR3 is CASYHHMNTEAFF. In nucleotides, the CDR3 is TGTGCCAGTTACCACCACATGAACACTGAAGCTTTCTTT.

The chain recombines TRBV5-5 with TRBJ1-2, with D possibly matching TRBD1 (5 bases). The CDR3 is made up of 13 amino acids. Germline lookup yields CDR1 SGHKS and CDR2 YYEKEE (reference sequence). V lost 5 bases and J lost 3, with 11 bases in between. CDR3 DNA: TGTGCCAGCAGTCCCGACAGTTACTATGGCTACACCTTC. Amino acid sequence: CASSPDSYYGYTF.

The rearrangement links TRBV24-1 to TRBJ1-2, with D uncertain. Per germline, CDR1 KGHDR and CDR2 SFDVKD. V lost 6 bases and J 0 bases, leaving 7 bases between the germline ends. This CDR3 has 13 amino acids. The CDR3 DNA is TGTGCCACCAGTCGACAAGCTAACTATGGCTACACCTTC. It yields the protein CATSRQANYGYTF.

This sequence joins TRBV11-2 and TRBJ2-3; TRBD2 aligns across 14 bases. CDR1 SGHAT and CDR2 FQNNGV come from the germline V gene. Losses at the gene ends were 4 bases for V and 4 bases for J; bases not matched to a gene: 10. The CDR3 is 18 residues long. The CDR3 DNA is TGTGCCAGCAGCTACGGGACTAGGGGACTAGCGGGAGCAGATACGCAGTATTTT. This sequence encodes CASSYGTRGLAGADTQYF.

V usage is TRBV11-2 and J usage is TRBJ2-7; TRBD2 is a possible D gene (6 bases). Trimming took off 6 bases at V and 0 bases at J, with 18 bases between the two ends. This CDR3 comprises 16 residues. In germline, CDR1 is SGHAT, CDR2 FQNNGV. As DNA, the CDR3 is TGTGCCAGCAGTTCACTGGGGGACTCTAGCTCCTACGAGCAGTACTTC. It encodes CASSSLGDSSSYEQYF.

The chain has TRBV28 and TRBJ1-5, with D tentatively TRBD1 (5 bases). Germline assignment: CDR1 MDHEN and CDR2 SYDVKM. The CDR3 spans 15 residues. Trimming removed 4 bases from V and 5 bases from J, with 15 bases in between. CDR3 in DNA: TGTGCCAGCAGTTCAACCACAGGCCCCCATCAGCCCCAGCATTTT. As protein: CASSSTTGPHQPQHF.

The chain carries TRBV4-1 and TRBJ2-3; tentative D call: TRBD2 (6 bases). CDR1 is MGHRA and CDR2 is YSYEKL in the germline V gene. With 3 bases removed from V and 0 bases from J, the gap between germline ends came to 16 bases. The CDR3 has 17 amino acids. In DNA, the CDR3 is TGCGCCAGCAGCCAGCTTATTAGCGGAGCTAGCACAGATACGCAGTATTTT. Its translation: CASSQLISGASTDTQYF.

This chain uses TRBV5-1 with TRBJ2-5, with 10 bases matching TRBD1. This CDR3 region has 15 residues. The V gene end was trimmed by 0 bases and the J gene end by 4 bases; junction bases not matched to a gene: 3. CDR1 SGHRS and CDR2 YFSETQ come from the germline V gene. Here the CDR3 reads CASSLGQGALETQYF. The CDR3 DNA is TGCGCCAGCAGCTTGGGACAGGGGGCATTAGAGACCCAGTACTTC.

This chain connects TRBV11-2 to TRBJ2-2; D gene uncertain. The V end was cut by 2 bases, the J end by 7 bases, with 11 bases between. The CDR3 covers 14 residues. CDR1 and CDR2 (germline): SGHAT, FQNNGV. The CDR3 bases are TGTGCCAGCAGCTTACAGGTGGTAGTCGGGGAGCTGTTTTTT. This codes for CASSLQVVVGELFF.

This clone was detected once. This chain's CDR3 is CASSIDPRTDYGYTF. The CDR3 DNA reads TGTGCCAGTAGTATAGATCCCCGGACAGATTATGGCTACACCTTC. The chain carries TRBV19 and TRBJ1-2, with D possibly TRBD1 on 6 matching bases. The CDR3 extends over 15 amino acids. Trimming shortened V by 0 bases and J by 5 bases, and 13 bases separated the two germline ends. Germline lookup yields CDR1 LNHDA and CDR2 SQIVND (reference sequence).

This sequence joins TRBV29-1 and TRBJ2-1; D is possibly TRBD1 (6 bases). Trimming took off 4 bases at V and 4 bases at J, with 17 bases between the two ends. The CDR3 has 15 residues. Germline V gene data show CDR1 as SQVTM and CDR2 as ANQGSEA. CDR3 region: CSVAPPDRNYNEQFF. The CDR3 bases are TGCAGCGTTGCCCCCCCGGACAGAAATTACAATGAGCAGTTCTTC.

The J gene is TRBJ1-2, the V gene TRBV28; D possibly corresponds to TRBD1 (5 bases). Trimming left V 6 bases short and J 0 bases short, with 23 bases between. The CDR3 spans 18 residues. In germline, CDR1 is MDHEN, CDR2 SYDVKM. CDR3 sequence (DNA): TGTGCCAGCAGCCAGACGCCCGGGACTCCTTCCCCTAACTATGGCTACACCTTC. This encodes CASSQTPGTPSPNYGYTF.

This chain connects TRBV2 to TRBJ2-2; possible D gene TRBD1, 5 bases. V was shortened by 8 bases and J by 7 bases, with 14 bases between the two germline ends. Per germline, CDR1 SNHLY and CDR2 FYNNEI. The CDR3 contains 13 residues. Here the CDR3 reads CASQGNRYGELFF. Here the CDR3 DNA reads TGTGCCAGCCAGGGTAATCGTTACGGGGAGCTGTTTTTT.

The CDR3 spells CASSLVDTGELFF. The CDR3 DNA follows: TGCGCCAGCAGCTTGGTAGACACCGGGGAGCTGTTTTTT. The chain couples TRBV5-1 to TRBJ2-2, with no clear D. The CDR3 spans 13 residues. CDR1 and CDR2 (germline): SGHRS, YFSETQ. V was clipped by 0 bases and J by 3 bases, with 3 bases between them.

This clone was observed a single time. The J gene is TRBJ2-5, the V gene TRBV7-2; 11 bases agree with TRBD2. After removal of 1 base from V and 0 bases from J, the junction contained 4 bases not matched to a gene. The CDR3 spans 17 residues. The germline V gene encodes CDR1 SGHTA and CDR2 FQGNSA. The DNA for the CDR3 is TGTGCCAGCAGCTTAGTAGCGGGAGGGCCAAACCAAGAGACCCAGTACTTC. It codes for CASSLVAGGPNQETQYF.

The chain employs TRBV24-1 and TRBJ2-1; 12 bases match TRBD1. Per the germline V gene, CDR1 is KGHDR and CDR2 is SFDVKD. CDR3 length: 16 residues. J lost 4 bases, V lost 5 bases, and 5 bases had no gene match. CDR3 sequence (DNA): TGTGCCACCAGTGCCGGGACAGGGGGCGCGTACAATGAGCAGTTCTTC. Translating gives CATSAGTGGAYNEQFF.

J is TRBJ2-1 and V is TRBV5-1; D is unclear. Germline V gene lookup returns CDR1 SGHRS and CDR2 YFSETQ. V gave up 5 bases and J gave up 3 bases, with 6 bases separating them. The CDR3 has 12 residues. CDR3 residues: CASSHSYNEQFF. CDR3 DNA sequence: TGCGCCAGCAGTCACAGCTACAATGAGCAGTTCTTC.